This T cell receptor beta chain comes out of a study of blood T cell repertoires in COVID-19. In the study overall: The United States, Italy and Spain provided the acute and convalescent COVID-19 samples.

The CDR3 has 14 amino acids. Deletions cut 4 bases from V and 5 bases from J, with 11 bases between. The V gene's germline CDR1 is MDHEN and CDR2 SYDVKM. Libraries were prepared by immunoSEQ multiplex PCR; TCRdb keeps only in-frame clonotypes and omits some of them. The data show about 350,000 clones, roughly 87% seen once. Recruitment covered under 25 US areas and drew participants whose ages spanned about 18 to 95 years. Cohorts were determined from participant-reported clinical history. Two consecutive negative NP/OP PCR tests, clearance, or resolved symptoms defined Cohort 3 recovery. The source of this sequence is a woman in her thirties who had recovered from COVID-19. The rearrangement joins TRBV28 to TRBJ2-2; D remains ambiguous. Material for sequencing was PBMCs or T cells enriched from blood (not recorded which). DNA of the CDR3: TGTGCCAGCAGTTCACAGTTAGGAACCGGGGAGCTGTTTTTT. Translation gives CASSSQLGTGELFF.